These 8 T cell receptor beta chains originate from one sample sequenced in a study of cytomegalovirus exposure and HLA in healthy donors. The PCR ran on 60 Vbeta and 13 Jbeta primers. This table comes from immunoSEQ multiplex PCR, and its TCRdb copy is limited to in-frame clones, with some not included. In the table there are a few hundred thousand clones, more than 65% of which are singletons. Sequencing was performed on PBMCs. The receptors were gathered from a woman in her twenties or thirties in good health and CMV-seronegative.

The chain recombines TRBV9 with TRBJ2-5, with D maybe TRBD2 (5 bases). Gene TRBJ2-7 matches the end of the DNA better, so the J call may be wrong. CDR3 size: 15 residues. The germline gives CDR1 SGDLS, CDR2 YYNGEE. The CDR3 here is CASSVAGLSSDEQYF. The DNA for the CDR3 is TGTGCCAGCAGCGTAGCGGGGTTGTCTTCTGACGAGCAGTACTTC.

V gene TRBV9 combines with J gene TRBJ1-3; no clear D. The germline gives CDR1 SGDLS, CDR2 YYNGEE. V gave up 0 bases and J gave up 4 bases, with 5 bases separating them. There are 13 residues in the CDR3. The CDR3 is CASSVGEGNTIYF. The CDR3 nucleotides are TGTGCCAGCAGCGTAGGAGAGGGAAACACCATATATTTT. Together with reference TRBV9 and TRBJ1-3, the CDR3 gives the full variable domain: DSGVTQTPKHLITATGQRVTLRCSPRSGDLSVYWYQQSLDQGLQFLIQYYNGEERAKGNILERFSAQQFPDLHSELNLSSLELGDSALYFCASSVGEGNTIYFGEGSWLTVV.

A note on this clone: A read error may produce the germline difference seen at one junction end. V is TRBV7-9 and J is TRBJ1-1, with unresolved D. This CDR3 comprises 14 residues. CDR1 and CDR2 (germline): SEHNR, FQNEAQ (reference sequence). For the CDR3, the DNA is TGTTCCAGCAGCTTATTCACAGCCGACACTGAAGCTTTCTTT. Amino acids: CSSSLFTADTEAFF.

This chain uses TRBV7-9 with TRBJ2-1, with 11 bases matching TRBD2. Germline-derived CDR1 and CDR2 are SEHNR and FQNEAQ (reference sequence). The CDR3 totals 16 residues. V dropped 5 bases and J dropped 2; count of bases not matched to a gene: 5. As DNA, the CDR3 is TGTGCCAGCAGCCGGGGACTAGCGGACACCTACAATGAGCAGTTCTTC. Translation gives CASSRGLADTYNEQFF. The full variable domain, its missing parts supplied by reference TRBV7-9 and TRBJ2-1, is DTGVSQNPRHKITKRGQNVTFRCDPISEHNRLYWYRQTLGQGPEFLTYFQNEAQLEKSRLLSDRFSAERPKGSFSTLEIQRTEQGDSAMYLCASSRGLADTYNEQFFGPGTRLTVL.

The count of this clone is one. The chain combines TRBV19 with TRBJ1-1, with unresolved D. V gave up 5 bases and J gave up 3 bases, with 19 bases separating them. The CDR3 spans 16 residues. Germline lookup yields CDR1 LNHDA and CDR2 SQIVND (reference sequence). CDR3 amino acids: CASSPAAGRAYTEAFF. The CDR3 nucleotides read TGTGCCAGTAGTCCGGCGGCGGGAAGGGCATACACTGAAGCTTTCTTT.

This clone was seen a handful of times. The germline gene is not matched at one end of the junction; a read error may be the cause. The V call is TRBV7-7, the J call TRBJ2-2, with D possibly TRBD1 on 6 matching bases. In germline, CDR1 is SSHAT, CDR2 FNYEAQ (reference sequence). CDR3 length equals 14 residues. CDR3: CASSLDWGPGELFF. DNA of the CDR3: TGTGCTAGCAGCTTAGATTGGGGGCCCGGGGAGCTGTTTTTT. The variable domain in full, completed from reference TRBV7-7 and TRBJ2-2, reads GAGVSQSPRYKVTKRGQDVTLRCDPISSHATLYWYQQALGQGPEFLTYFNYEAQPDKSGLPSDRFSAERPEGSISTLTIQRTEQRDSAMYRCASSLDWGPGELFFGEGSRLTVL.

This clone was detected a few times. The chain employs TRBV7-9 and TRBJ1-1, with D possibly being TRBD1 (6 bases). The V end lost 3 bases, the J end lost 7 bases, and 15 bases lay between the germline ends. The CDR3 runs 14 residues. CDR1 and CDR2 from the germline V gene are SEHNR and FQNEAQ (reference sequence). For the CDR3, the DNA is TGTGCCAGCAGCTTCAGGCAGGGGTCGAGTGAAGCTTTCTTT. Its protein product is CASSFRQGSSEAFF.

The rearrangement links TRBV5-1 to TRBJ2-3, with 9 bases that match TRBD1. The CDR3 is made up of 15 amino acids. CDR1 is SGHRS, CDR2 YFSETQ, per germline. Trimming took 3 bases from V and 2 from J; bases not matched to a gene: 4. CDR3 residues: CASSWGDRDTDTQYF. CDR3 nucleotide sequence: TGCGCCAGCAGCTGGGGGGACAGGGACACAGATACGCAGTATTTT. Variable domain in full (rest from reference TRBV5-1 and TRBJ2-3): KAGVTQTPRYLIKTRGQQVTLSCSPISGHRSVSWYQQTPGQGLQFLFEYFSETQRNKGNFPGRFSGRQFSNSRSEMNVSTLELGDSALYLCASSWGDRDTDTQYFGPGTRLTVL.